A selection of T cell receptor beta chains follows, all from one sample in a study of CD8+ T cells in alopecia areata. Sequencing was performed with immunoSEQ multiplex PCR; in TCRdb, only in-frame clones are kept and a portion is missing. The sample records some 210,000 clones, roughly 66% being singletons. The source was CD4+ T cells sorted from blood, collected at week 44, from a patient treated with tofacitinib. The source is a human donor with alopecia areata. CDR3s include the opening cysteine and the closing phenylalanine or tryptophan. A D gene is named only where the DNA matches it firmly. Size is stated for part of the rows, as once, few or many counts, or as a class when the clone is expanded.

size	D	J	V	CDR3	DNA
once	TRBD1	TRBJ2-7	TRBV7-2	CASGRRTGEGEQYF	TGTGCCAGCGGGCGGAGGACAGGGGAAGGAGAGCAGTACTTC
-	-	TRBJ1-1	TRBV5-6	CASSLGRVNTEAFF	TGTGCCAGCAGCTTAGGCAGGGTGAACACTGAAGCTTTCTTT
-	-	TRBJ2-1	TRBV30	CAWGLTSYNEQFF	TGTGCCTGGGGACTGACCTCCTACAATGAGCAGTTCTTC
-	TRBD1	TRBJ1-2	TRBV5-1	CASSFDWDRGNYGYTF	TGCGCCAGCAGTTTCGATTGGGACAGGGGGAACTATGGCTACACCTTC
-	-	TRBJ1-2	TRBV14	CASSQDLTARNGYTF	TGTGCCAGCAGCCAAGATTTAACAGCCCGGAATGGCTACACCTTC
-	-	TRBJ2-3	TRBV5-1	CASSLGLDTQYF	TGCGCCAGCAGCCTAGGACTAGATACGCAGTATTTT
-	-	TRBJ1-1	TRBV29-1	CSVDWGMNTEAFF	TGCAGCGTTGATTGGGGTATGAACACTGAAGCTTTCTTT
-	TRBD1	TRBJ2-7	TRBV5-1	CASSRGQTYEQYF	TGCGCCAGCAGCCGGGGACAGACGTACGAGCAGTACTTC
few	-	TRBJ2-7	TRBV21-1	CASSRPDRAYEQYF	TGTGCCAGCAGCAGGCCAGACAGGGCCTACGAGCAGTACTTC
-	TRBD2	TRBJ2-7	TRBV5-1	CASSLASGGEQYF	TGCGCCAGCAGCTTGGCCAGCGGGGGCGAGCAGTACTTC
few	-	TRBJ1-5	TRBV4-3	CASSQEPGNNQPQHF	TGCGCCAGCAGCCAAGAACCCGGGAACAATCAGCCCCAGCATTTT
-	-	TRBJ1-2	TRBV29-1	CSVVADDGYTF	TGCAGCGTGGTAGCTGACGATGGCTACACCTTC
-	TRBD1	TRBJ1-4	TRBV27	CASSFTGGAGEKLFF	TGTGCCAGCAGTTTTACAGGGGGCGCCGGTGAAAAACTGTTTTTT
-	-	TRBJ1-1	TRBV14	CASSQVPGQKAFF	TGTGCCAGCAGCCAAGTTCCCGGACAAAAAGCTTTCTTT
few	-	TRBJ2-1	TRBV29-1	CSVDKEQFF	TGCAGCGTTGATAAGGAGCAGTTCTTC
few	-	TRBJ1-5	TRBV25-1	CASSEQGSCNQPQHF	TGTGCCAGCAGTGAACAGGGGTCCTGCAATCAGCCCCAGCATTTT
-	TRBD2	TRBJ2-4	TRBV9	CASSVDPLTSGVKNIQYF	TGTGCCAGCAGCGTAGACCCCCTGACTAGCGGGGTCAAAAACATTCAGTACTTC
few	-	TRBJ2-1	TRBV25-1	CASSEASDEQFF	TGTGCCAGCAGTGAGGCGAGCGATGAGCAGTTCTTC
-	-	TRBJ2-1	TRBV30	CAWSVGAKDNEQFF	TGTGCCTGGAGTGTAGGGGCCAAGGACAATGAGCAGTTCTTC
once	TRBD1	TRBJ2-7	TRBV29-1	CSVAQGLGYEQYF	TGCAGCGTTGCACAGGGGCTGGGTTACGAGCAGTACTTC
-	-	TRBJ2-3	TRBV4-3	CASSQDAYGGPTDTQYF	TGCGCCAGCAGCCAAGATGCTTACGGGGGGCCCACAGATACGCAGTATTTT
few	-	TRBJ1-4	TRBV29-1	CSVGEGMKEKLFF	TGCAGCGTTGGGGAGGGGATGAAAGAAAAACTGTTTTTT
-	-	TRBJ2-5	TRBV15	CATSRAAPTVETQYF	TGTGCCACCAGCAGAGCGGCACCGACTGTGGAGACCCAGTACTTC